The clone carrying this TCR beta chain was seen just once. Self-reported history from a screening survey and questionnaire set each donor's cohort. Cohort 3 recovered donors had two negative PCRs, clearance, or symptom resolution. Original data processing: Amplification of reference gene primers provided the estimated nucleated cell counts. The assay was immunoSEQ multiplex PCR, and TCRdb's table has in-frame clones only and misses some. The DNA was the basis for D and trimming; V, J and clone size are from that table. The table shows 330,000 or so clones, with about 90% occurring only once. The source of the sample is a study of blood T cell repertoires in COVID-19. Germline V gene data show CDR1 as MNHEY and CDR2 as SMNVEV (reference sequence). V lost 6 bases to trimming and J lost 0 bases, with 20 bases between them. The CDR3 has 18 residues.

This sequence was found in a woman aged 25 to 39 who had recovered from COVID-19. The genes are TRBV27 and TRBJ2-2, with a tentative D call TRBD1 (6 bases). The sequenced material came from PBMCs or T cells enriched from blood (not recorded which). The CDR3 reads CASRPGQGFGTNTGELFF. The DNA of the CDR3 is TGTGCCAGCAGGCCCGGGCAGGGGTTTGGAACGAACACCGGGGAGCTGTTTTTT.